The T cell receptor beta chain described here comes from a study of blood T cell repertoires in COVID-19. Whole-study context: The United States, Italy and Spain were the sources of the acute and convalescent COVID-19 samples. In each case, the material was cDNA or gDNA derived from T cells, B-cell-depleted T cells, or PBMCs.

This CDR3 contains 16 residues. V was pared by 4 bases and J by 4 bases, with 17 bases between. From germline, CDR1 is ENHRY and CDR2 SYGVKD. This clone was detected only once. As processed by the authors: By means of reference gene primer amplification, nucleated cell counts were estimated. Only in-frame clones appear in the TCRdb table, and some are missing; sequencing was by immunoSEQ multiplex PCR. The D gene and trimming were derived from the DNA, and the V and J assignments and clone size from that table. The data show roughly 41,000 clones, more than 70% seen once. The sample was peripheral blood. The chain combines TRBV10-3 with TRBJ2-1, with D hard to call. This receptor was taken from a man aged 60 to 69 with active COVID-19. The CDR3 spells CAISAVVVTLYNEQFF. CDR3 sequence (DNA): TGTGCCATCAGTGCGGTAGTGGTTACCTTATACAATGAGCAGTTCTTC.